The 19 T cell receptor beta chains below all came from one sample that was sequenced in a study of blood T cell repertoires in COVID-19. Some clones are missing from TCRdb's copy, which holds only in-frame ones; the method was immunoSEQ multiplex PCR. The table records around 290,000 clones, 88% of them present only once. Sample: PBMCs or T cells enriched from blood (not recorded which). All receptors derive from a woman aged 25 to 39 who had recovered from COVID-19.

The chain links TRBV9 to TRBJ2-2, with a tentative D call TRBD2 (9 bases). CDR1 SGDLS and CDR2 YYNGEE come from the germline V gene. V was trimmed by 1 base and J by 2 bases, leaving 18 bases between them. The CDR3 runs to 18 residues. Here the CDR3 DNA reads TGTGCCAGCAGCGTAACAGGGGGACTAGCAAGAAACACCGGGGAGCTGTTTTTT. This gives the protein CASSVTGGLARNTGELFF. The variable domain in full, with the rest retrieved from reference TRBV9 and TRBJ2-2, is DSGVTQTPKHLITATGQRVTLRCSPRSGDLSVYWYQQSLDQGLQFLIQYYNGEERAKGNILERFSAQQFPDLHSELNLSSLELGDSALYFCASSVTGGLARNTGELFFGEGSRLTVL.

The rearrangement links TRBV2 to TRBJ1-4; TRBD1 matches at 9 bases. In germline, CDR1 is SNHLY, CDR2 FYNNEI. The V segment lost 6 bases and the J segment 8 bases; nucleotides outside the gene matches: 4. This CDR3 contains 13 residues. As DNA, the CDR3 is TGTGCCAGCAGCGGCGGACAGGGGGAAAAACTGTTTTTT. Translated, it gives CASSGGQGEKLFF.

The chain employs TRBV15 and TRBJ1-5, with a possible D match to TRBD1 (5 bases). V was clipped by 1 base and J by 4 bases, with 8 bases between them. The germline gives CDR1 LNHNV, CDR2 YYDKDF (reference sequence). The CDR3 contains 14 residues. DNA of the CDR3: TGTGCCACCAGCAGAGGACAGACTAATCAGCCCCAGCATTTT. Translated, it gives CATSRGQTNQPQHF.

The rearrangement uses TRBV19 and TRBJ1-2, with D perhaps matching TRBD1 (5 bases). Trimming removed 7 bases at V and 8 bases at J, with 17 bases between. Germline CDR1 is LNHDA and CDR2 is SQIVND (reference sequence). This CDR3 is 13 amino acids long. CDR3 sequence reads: CASIAGGRDGYTF. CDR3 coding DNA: TGTGCCAGTATCGCGGGAGGGAGGGACGGCTACACCTTC. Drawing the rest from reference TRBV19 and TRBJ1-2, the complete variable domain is DGGITQSPKYLFRKEGQNVTLSCEQNLNHDAMYWYRQDPGQGLRLIYYSQIVNDFQKGDIAEGYSVSREKKESFPLTVTSAQKNPTAFYLCASIAGGRDGYTFGSGTRLTVV.

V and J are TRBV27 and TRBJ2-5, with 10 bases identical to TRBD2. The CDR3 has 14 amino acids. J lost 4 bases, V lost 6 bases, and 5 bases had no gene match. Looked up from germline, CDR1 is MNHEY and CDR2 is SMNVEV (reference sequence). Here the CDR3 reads CASRQGLAAETQYF. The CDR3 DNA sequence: TGTGCCAGCAGACAAGGACTAGCGGCAGAGACCCAGTACTTC.

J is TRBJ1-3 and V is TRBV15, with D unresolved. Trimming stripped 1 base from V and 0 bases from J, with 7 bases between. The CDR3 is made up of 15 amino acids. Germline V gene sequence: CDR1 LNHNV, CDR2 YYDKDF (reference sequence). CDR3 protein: CATSRASVSGNTIYF. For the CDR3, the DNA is TGTGCCACCAGCAGAGCTTCGGTCTCTGGAAACACCATATATTTT.

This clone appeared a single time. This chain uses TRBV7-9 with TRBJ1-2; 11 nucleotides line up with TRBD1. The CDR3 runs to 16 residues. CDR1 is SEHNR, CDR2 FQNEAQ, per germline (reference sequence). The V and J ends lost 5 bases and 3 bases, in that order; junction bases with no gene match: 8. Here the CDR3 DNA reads TGTGCCAGCAGCCGAACAGGACAGGGGGCCCACTATGGCTACACCTTC. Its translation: CASSRTGQGAHYGYTF.

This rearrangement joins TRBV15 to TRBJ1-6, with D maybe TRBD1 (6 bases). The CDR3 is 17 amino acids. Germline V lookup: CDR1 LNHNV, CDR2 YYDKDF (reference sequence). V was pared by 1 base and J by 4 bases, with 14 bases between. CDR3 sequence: CATSRGETGQYNSPLHF. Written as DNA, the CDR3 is TGTGCCACCAGCAGAGGGGAGACAGGCCAGTATAATTCACCCCTCCACTTT. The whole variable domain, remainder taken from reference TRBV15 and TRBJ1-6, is DAMVIQNPRYQVTQFGKPVTLSCSQTLNHNVMYWYQQKSSQAPKLLFHYYDKDFNNEADTPDNFQSRRPNTSFCFLDIRSPGLGDTAMYLCATSRGETGQYNSPLHFGNGTRLTVT.

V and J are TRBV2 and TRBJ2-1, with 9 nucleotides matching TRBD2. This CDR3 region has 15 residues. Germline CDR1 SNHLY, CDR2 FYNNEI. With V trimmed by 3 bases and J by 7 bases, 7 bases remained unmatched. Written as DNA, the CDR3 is TGTGCCAGCAGTGACCCTGCGGGAGGGCCAAATGAGCAGTTCTTC. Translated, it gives CASSDPAGGPNEQFF.

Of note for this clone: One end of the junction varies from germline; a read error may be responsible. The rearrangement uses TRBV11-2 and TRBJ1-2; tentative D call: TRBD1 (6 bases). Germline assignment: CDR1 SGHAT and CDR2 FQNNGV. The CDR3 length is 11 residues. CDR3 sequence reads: CASSLDGTPHF. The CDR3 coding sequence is TGTGCCAGCAGCTTAGATGGGACACCTCACTTC.

This chain's CDR3 is CASSSGRGSTEAFF. Here the CDR3 DNA reads TGTGCCAGTAGCAGTGGACGGGGGAGCACTGAAGCTTTCTTT. This chain uses TRBV19 with TRBJ1-1; maybe TRBD1 (5 bases). Germline CDR1 reads LNHDA; CDR2 reads SQIVND (reference sequence). There are 14 residues in the CDR3. Trimming left V 6 bases short and J 4 bases short, with 15 bases between. Based on the CDR3 plus reference TRBV19 and TRBJ1-1, the full variable domain is DGGITQSPKYLFRKEGQNVTLSCEQNLNHDAMYWYRQDPGQGLRLIYYSQIVNDFQKGDIAEGYSVSREKKESFPLTVTSAQKNPTAFYLCASSSGRGSTEAFFGQGTRLTVV.

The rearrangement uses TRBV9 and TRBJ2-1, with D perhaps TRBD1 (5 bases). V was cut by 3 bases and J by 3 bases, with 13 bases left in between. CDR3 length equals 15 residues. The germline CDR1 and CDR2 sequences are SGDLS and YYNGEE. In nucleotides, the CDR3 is TGTGCCAGCAGCGGTTCCATCGACAGCTACAATGAGCAGTTCTTC. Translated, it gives CASSGSIDSYNEQFF.

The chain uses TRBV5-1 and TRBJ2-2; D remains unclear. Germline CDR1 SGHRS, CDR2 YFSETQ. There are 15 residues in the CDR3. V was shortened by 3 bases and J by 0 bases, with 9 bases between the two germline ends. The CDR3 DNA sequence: TGCGCCAGCAGCTGGGCCAGCTCGAACACCGGGGAGCTGTTTTTT. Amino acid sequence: CASSWASSNTGELFF.

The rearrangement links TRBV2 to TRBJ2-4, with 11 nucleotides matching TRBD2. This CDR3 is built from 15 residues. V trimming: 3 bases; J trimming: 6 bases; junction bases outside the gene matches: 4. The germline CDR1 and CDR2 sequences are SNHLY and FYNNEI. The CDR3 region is CASSEGLAGGNIQYF. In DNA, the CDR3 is TGTGCCAGCAGTGAGGGCCTAGCGGGGGGAAACATTCAGTACTTC.

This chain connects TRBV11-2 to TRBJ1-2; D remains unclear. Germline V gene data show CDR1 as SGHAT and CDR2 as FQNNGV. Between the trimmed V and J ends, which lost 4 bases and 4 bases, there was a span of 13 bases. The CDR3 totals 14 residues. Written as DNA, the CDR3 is TGTGCCAGCAGCTACAACACAGAAGCCTATGGCTACACCTTC. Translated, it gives CASSYNTEAYGYTF.

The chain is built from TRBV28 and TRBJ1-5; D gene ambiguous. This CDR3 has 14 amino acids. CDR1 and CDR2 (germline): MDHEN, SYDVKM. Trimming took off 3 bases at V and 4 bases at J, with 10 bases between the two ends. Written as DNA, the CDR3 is TGTGCCAGCAGTTTTAACAGATTTAATCAGCCCCAGCATTTT. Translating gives CASSFNRFNQPQHF.

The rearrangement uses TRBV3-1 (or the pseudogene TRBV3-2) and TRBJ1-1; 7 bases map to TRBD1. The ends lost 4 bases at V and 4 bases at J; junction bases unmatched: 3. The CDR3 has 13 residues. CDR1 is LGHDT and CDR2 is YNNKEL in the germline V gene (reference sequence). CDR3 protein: CASSLTGFTEAFF. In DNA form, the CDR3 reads TGTGCCAGCAGCCTGACAGGGTTCACTGAAGCTTTCTTT.

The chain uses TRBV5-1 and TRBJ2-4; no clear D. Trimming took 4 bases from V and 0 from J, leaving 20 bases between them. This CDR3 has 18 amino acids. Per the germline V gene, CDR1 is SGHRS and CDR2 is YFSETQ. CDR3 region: CASSTDGSSSLAKNIQYF. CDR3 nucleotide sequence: TGCGCCAGCAGCACCGACGGGTCTTCCAGCTTAGCCAAAAACATTCAGTACTTC.

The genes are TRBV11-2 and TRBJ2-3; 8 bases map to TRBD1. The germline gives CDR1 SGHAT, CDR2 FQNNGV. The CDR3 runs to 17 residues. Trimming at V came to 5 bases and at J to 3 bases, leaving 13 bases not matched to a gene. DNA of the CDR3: TGTGCCAGCAGCCCCCGCCGGGTCCGGACAGGGACAGATACGCAGTATTTT. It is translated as CASSPRRVRTGTDTQYF.